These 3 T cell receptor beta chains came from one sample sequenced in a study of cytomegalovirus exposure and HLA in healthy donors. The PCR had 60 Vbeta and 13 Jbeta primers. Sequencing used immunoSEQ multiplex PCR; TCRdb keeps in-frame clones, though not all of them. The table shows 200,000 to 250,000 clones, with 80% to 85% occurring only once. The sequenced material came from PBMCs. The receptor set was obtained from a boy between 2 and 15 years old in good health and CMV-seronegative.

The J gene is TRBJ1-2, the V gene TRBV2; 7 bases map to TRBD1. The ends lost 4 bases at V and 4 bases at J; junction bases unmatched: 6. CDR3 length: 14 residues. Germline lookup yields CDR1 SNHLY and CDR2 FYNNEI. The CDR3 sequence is CASSGTTGLYGYTF. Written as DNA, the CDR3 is TGTGCCAGCAGTGGGACGACAGGGCTCTATGGCTACACCTTC.

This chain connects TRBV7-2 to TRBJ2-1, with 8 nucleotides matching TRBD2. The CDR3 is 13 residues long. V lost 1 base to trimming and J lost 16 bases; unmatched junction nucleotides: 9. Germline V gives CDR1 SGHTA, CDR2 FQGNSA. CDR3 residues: CASSLGTSGHQFF. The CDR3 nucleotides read TGTGCCAGCAGCTTAGGTACTAGCGGACATCAATTCTTC.

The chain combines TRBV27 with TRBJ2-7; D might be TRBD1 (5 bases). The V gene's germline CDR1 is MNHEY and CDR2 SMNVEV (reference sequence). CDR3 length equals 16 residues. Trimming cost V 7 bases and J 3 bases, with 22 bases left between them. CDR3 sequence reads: CASTPSPGHLVYEQYF. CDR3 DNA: TGTGCCAGCACTCCCTCCCCCGGACACCTAGTCTACGAGCAGTACTTC.